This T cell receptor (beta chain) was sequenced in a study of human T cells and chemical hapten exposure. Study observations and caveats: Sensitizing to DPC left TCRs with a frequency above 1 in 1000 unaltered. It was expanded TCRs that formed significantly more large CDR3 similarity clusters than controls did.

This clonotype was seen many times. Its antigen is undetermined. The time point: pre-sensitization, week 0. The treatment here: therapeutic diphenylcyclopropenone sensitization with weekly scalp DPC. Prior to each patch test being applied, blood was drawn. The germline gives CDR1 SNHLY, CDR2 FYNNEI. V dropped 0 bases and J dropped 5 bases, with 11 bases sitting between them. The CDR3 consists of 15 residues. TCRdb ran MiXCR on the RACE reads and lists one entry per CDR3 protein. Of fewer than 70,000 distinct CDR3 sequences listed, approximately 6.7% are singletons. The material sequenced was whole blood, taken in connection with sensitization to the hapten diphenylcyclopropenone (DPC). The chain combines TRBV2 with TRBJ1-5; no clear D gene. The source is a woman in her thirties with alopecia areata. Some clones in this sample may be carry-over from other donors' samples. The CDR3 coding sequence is TGTGCCAGCAGTGAAGCAGGGCGGCAAGATCAGCCCCAGCATTTT. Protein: CASSEAGRQDQPQHF.